A single sample gave rise to the 23 T cell receptor beta chains below, sequenced in a study of cytomegalovirus exposure and HLA in healthy donors. PCR used 60 Vbeta primers and 13 Jbeta primers. The table came from immunoSEQ multiplex PCR; TCRdb's copy has only in-frame clones and leaves some out. This sample contains tens of thousands of clones. The sequenced material came from PBMCs. The receptors derive from a female donor in good health and CMV-seronegative.

This chain uses TRBV19 with TRBJ1-1, with D unclear. The germline V gene has CDR1 LNHDA and CDR2 SQIVND (reference sequence). V was cut by 3 bases and J by 5 bases, with 10 bases left in between. There are 13 residues in the CDR3. The CDR3 sequence: CASSMWLRTEAFF. CDR3 DNA sequence: TGTGCCAGTAGTATGTGGTTGAGGACTGAAGCTTTCTTT.

V gene TRBV4-1 combines with J gene TRBJ2-4, with D hard to call. The germline V gene has CDR1 MGHRA and CDR2 YSYEKL. Between the trimmed V and J ends, which lost 4 bases and 0 bases, there was a span of 7 bases. The CDR3 sequence is 14 residues long. The chain's CDR3 is CASSLPLAKNIQYF. The CDR3 bases are TGCGCCAGCAGCCTTCCCCTAGCCAAAAACATTCAGTACTTC.

Here the CDR3 reads CASSRQDRATEAFF. CDR3 coding DNA: TGTGCCAGCAGCCGACAGGACAGGGCCACTGAAGCTTTCTTT. The genes are TRBV5-8 and TRBJ1-1, with 8 bases identical to TRBD1. From germline, CDR1 is SGHTS and CDR2 YDEGEE. The CDR3 loop spans 14 amino acids. Unmatched junction bases numbered 6, after V lost 4 bases and J lost 4 bases.

The J gene is TRBJ2-5, the V gene TRBV6-4; tentative D call: TRBD2 (6 bases). Germline V CDR1 and CDR2: MRHNA, SNTAGT. The CDR3 extends over 16 amino acids. The V gene lost 0 bases and the J gene lost 5 bases, with 16 bases spanning the gap. CDR3 nucleotide sequence: TGTGCCAGCAGTGACTCCGGGACTGGGGGGAGTGAGACCCAGTACTTC. The encoded protein is CASSDSGTGGSETQYF.

V and J are TRBV15 and TRBJ2-6; unclear D gene. V gave up 1 base and J gave up 9 bases, with 7 bases separating them. Germline loops: CDR1 LNHNV, CDR2 YYDKDF (reference sequence). This CDR3 is built from 13 residues. CDR3 coding DNA: TGTGCCACCAGCAGAGTAGTGAGCAACGTCCTGACTTTC. Translation: CATSRVVSNVLTF.

The CDR3 here is CASGRDRADTEAFF. Written as DNA, the CDR3 is TGTGCCAGCGGTAGGGACAGGGCGGACACTGAAGCTTTCTTT. The genes are TRBV27 and TRBJ1-1; 9 positions match TRBD1. The CDR3 loop spans 14 amino acids. V gave up 8 bases and J gave up 3 bases; unmatched junction bases: 7. Germline V gene sequence: CDR1 MNHEY, CDR2 SMNVEV (reference sequence).

This sequence joins TRBV6-5 and TRBJ2-7; 10 positions agree with TRBD1. CDR1 MNHEY and CDR2 SVGAGI come from the germline V gene. This CDR3 spans 14 amino acids. V was clipped by 6 bases and J by 4 bases; unmatched bases: 6. CDR3 DNA: TGTGCCAGCAGCAGGGACAGGGGTGGGTACGAGCAGTACTTC. This encodes CASSRDRGGYEQYF.

This chain uses TRBV14 with TRBJ1-5; TRBD1 might be the D (6 bases). In germline, CDR1 is SGHDN, CDR2 FVKESK. CDR3 length: 13 residues. V lost 6 bases to trimming and J lost 9 bases, with 15 bases between them. CDR3 protein: CASSRGGNLPQHF. The DNA of the CDR3 is TGTGCCAGCAGTAGGGGGGGTAATTTGCCCCAGCATTTT.

The chain is built from TRBV9 and TRBJ2-1, with a possible D match to TRBD2 (6 bases). Trimming took 2 bases from V and 2 from J, leaving 11 bases between them. CDR1 SGDLS and CDR2 YYNGEE come from the germline V gene. The CDR3 totals 15 residues. CDR3 protein: CASSVSAGPYNEQFF. CDR3 nucleotides: TGTGCCAGCAGCGTCTCGGCGGGGCCCTACAATGAGCAGTTCTTC.

The CDR3 DNA sequence: TGTGCCAGCAGCTTAGTCACAGGGGCCAACACAGATACGCAGTATTTT. Its protein is CASSLVTGANTDTQYF. This chain joins TRBV5-6 and TRBJ2-3, with TRBD1 identical over 7 bases. V shed 2 bases, J shed 2 bases, and the junction held 8 bases outside the gene matches. Germline lookup yields CDR1 SGHDT and CDR2 YYEEEE. This CDR3 is built from 16 residues.

The chain has TRBV7-2 and TRBJ2-7; no clear D. Trimming took 7 bases from V and 1 from J, leaving 14 bases between them. The CDR3 has 14 residues. Germline V gene sequence: CDR1 SGHTA, CDR2 FQGNSA. The CDR3 loop reads CASTRSDPSYEQYF. The CDR3 DNA reads as TGTGCCAGCACCCGAAGCGACCCGTCCTACGAGCAGTACTTC.

This chain connects TRBV14 to TRBJ2-1; weak D call: TRBD1 (6 bases). CDR3 length equals 16 residues. Trimming pared 2 bases from V and 7 bases from J, leaving 18 bases between. Germline-derived CDR1 and CDR2 are SGHDN and FVKESK. This CDR3 is CASSQHTGILVNEQFF. The CDR3 coding sequence is TGTGCCAGCAGCCAACACACAGGGATTCTGGTGAATGAGCAGTTCTTC.

The chain employs TRBV25-1 and TRBJ1-2; 7 bases fit TRBD1. The V and J ends lost 4 bases and 8 bases, in that order; junction bases with no gene match: 4. CDR3 length: 12 amino acids. Looked up from germline, CDR1 is MGHDK and CDR2 is SYGVNS. The CDR3 DNA sequence: TGTGCCAGCAGTGTTGGGACAGAAGGCTACACCTTC. Its protein product is CASSVGTEGYTF.

The chain combines TRBV19 with TRBJ2-1; 9 bases line up with TRBD2. The CDR3 consists of 16 residues. Germline V gives CDR1 LNHDA, CDR2 SQIVND (reference sequence). V lost 5 bases and J lost 2; bases outside the gene matches: 7. The CDR3 region has the DNA TGTGCCAGTAGTTTCTTAGCGGGGGAAACCTACAATGAGCAGTTCTTC. It encodes CASSFLAGETYNEQFF.

This chain connects TRBV14 to TRBJ2-3; D is ambiguous. Trimming stripped 4 bases from V and 3 bases from J, with 14 bases between. The CDR3 is 15 residues long. Germline-derived CDR1 and CDR2 are SGHDN and FVKESK. The CDR3 loop reads CASSPSLRATDTQYF. In DNA form, the CDR3 reads TGTGCCAGCAGCCCTTCCCTAAGAGCAACAGATACGCAGTATTTT.

The rearrangement links TRBV7-9 to TRBJ2-3, with 15 positions matching TRBD2. The CDR3 consists of 15 residues. V was clipped by 5 bases and J by 7 bases; unmatched bases: 4. Germline CDR1 and CDR2: SEHNR and FQNEAQ (reference sequence). CDR3 nucleotides: TGTGCCAGCAGCCCGGGACTAGCGGGGGGAAATACGCAGTATTTT. It translates to CASSPGLAGGNTQYF.

The chain links TRBV7-9 to TRBJ1-3, with TRBD1 identical over 9 bases. V was clipped by 5 bases and J by 0 bases; unmatched bases: 2. Germline CDR1 reads SEHNR; CDR2 reads FQNEAQ (reference sequence). CDR3 length: 15 residues. The CDR3 DNA sequence: TGTGCCAGCAGCGCGGACAGGGGCTCTGGAAACACCATATATTTT. Protein: CASSADRGSGNTIYF.

This chain connects TRBV2 to TRBJ1-1, with a possible D match to TRBD1 (6 bases). The V end lost 2 bases, the J end lost 4 bases, and 26 bases lay between the germline ends. Germline V gene sequence: CDR1 SNHLY, CDR2 FYNNEI. The CDR3 is 19 residues long. CDR3 nucleotide sequence: TGTGCCAGCAGTGAAAGTCTAGGGGGTTTAGCGGGTCTGAGCACTGAAGCTTTCTTT. As protein: CASSESLGGLAGLSTEAFF.

The V call is TRBV4-2, the J call TRBJ2-1; 9 bases align to TRBD2. This CDR3 region has 15 residues. The germline V gene has CDR1 LGHNA and CDR2 YNFKEQ. With V trimmed by 8 bases and J by 7 bases, 12 bases remained unmatched. As DNA, the CDR3 is TGTGCCAGCCACCCCGGGCGGGGGGGGCGGAATGAGCAGTTCTTC. This sequence encodes CASHPGRGGRNEQFF.

J is TRBJ1-6 and V is TRBV28; 7 nucleotides match TRBD1. V dropped 2 bases and J dropped 16; count of bases not matched to a gene: 5. Per germline, CDR1 MDHEN and CDR2 SYDVKM. The CDR3 runs 12 residues. CDR3 coding DNA: TGTGCCAGCAGTTTAAGGGGACAGATACTCCACTTT. This encodes CASSLRGQILHF.

The chain uses TRBV6-6 and TRBJ1-5; no firm D call. CDR1 and CDR2 (germline): MNHNY, SVGAGI (reference sequence). The CDR3 runs 14 residues. Trimming removed 8 bases from V and 4 bases from J, with 15 bases in between. The CDR3 loop is CASLLTVPNQPQHF. The CDR3 nucleotides read TGTGCCAGCCTGCTAACAGTCCCAAATCAGCCCCAGCATTTT.

The chain links TRBV6-5 to TRBJ1-1; no definite D call. The CDR3 has 13 residues. Germline V CDR1 and CDR2: MNHEY, SVGAGI. The V end lost 7 bases, the J end lost 1 base, and 10 bases lay between the germline ends. For the CDR3, the DNA is TGTGCCAGCAAGCTCGGGTGGAACACTGAAGCTTTCTTT. Its translation: CASKLGWNTEAFF.

The gene calls are TRBV9 and TRBJ2-3, with a possible D match to TRBD1 (6 bases). The CDR3 is 16 amino acids. Trimming took 1 base from V and 7 from J, leaving 19 bases between them. The germline gives CDR1 SGDLS, CDR2 YYNGEE. DNA for the CDR3: TGTGCCAGCAGCGTATCCCGTAGAGGGGGTTTGAATACGCAGTATTTT. The encoded protein is CASSVSRRGGLNTQYF. Complete variable domain (other parts from reference TRBV9 and TRBJ2-3): DSGVTQTPKHLITATGQRVTLRCSPRSGDLSVYWYQQSLDQGLQFLIQYYNGEERAKGNILERFSAQQFPDLHSELNLSSLELGDSALYFCASSVSRRGGLNTQYFGPGTRLTVL.